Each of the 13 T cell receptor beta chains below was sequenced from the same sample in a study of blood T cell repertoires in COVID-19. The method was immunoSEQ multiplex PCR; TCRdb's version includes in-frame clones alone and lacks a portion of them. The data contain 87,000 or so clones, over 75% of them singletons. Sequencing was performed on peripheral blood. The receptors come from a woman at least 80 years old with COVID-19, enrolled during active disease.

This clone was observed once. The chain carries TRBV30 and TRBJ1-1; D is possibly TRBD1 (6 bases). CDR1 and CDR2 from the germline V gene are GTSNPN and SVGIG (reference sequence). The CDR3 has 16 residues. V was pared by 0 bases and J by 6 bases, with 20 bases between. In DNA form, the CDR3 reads TGTGCCTGGAGTGTGTACACAAGGGGGGGTCTGGCTGAAGCTTTCTTT. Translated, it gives CAWSVYTRGGLAEAFF.

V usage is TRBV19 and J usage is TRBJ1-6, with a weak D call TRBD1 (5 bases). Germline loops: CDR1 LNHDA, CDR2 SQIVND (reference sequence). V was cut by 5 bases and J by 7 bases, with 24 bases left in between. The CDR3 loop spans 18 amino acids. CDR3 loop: CASSSLFRLDIGNSPLHF. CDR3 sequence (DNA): TGTGCCAGTAGTTCTTTATTCAGATTGGACATTGGAAATTCACCCCTCCACTTT.

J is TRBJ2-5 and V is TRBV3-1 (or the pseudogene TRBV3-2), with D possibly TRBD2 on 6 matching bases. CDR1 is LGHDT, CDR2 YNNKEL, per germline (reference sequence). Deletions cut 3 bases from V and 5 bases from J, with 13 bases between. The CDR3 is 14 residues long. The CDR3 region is CASSQGRWGETQYF. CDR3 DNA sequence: TGTGCCAGCAGCCAGGGGAGGTGGGGGGAGACCCAGTACTTC.

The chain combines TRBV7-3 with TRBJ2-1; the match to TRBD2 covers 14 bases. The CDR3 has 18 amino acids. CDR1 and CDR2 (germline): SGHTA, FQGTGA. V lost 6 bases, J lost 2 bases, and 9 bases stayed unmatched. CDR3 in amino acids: CASSPWTSGRPAYNEQFF. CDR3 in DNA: TGTGCCAGCAGTCCATGGACTAGCGGGAGGCCCGCCTACAATGAGCAGTTCTTC.

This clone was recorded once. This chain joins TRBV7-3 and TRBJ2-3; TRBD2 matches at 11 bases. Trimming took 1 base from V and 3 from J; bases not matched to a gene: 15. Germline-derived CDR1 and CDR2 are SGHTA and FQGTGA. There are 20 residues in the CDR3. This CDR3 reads CASSLKASHALAGGTDTQYF. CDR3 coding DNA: TGTGCCAGCAGCTTAAAGGCCAGCCATGCGCTAGCGGGGGGAACAGATACGCAGTATTTT. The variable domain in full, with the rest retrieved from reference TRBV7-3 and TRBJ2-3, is GAGVSQTPSNKVTEKGKYVELRCDPISGHTALYWYRQSLGQGPEFLIYFQGTGAADDSGLPNDRFFAVRPEGSVSTLKIQRTERGDSAVYLCASSLKASHALAGGTDTQYFGPGTRLTVL.

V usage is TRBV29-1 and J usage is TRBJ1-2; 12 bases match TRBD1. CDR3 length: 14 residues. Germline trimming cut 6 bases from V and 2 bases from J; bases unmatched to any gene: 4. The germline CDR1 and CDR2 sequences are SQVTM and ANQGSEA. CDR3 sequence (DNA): TGCAGCGTCACCGGGACAGGGGGCAACTATGGCTACACCTTC. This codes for CSVTGTGGNYGYTF.

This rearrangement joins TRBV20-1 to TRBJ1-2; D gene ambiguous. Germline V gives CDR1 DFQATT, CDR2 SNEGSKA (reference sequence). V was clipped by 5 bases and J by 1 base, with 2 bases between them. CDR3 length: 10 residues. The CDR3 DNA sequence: TGCAGTGCTCGTAACTATGGCTACACCTTC. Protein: CSARNYGYTF.

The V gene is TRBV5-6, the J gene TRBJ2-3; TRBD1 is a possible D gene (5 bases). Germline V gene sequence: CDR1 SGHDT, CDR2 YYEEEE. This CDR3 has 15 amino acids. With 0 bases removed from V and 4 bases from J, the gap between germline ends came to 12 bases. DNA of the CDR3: TGTGCCAGCAGCTTGGTTGGCAGGGCCCCAGATACGCAGTATTTT. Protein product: CASSLVGRAPDTQYF.

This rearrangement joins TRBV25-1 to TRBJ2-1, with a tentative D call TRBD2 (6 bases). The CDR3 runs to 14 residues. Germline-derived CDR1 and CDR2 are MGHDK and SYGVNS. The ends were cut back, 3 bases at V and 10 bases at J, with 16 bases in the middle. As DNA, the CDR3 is TGTGCCAGCAGTGATGATTGGAGGAGGGGCGAGCAGTTCTTC. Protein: CASSDDWRRGEQFF.

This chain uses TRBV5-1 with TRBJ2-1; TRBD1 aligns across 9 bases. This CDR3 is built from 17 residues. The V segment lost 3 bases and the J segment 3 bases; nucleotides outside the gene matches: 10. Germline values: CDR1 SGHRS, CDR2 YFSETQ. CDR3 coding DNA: TGCGCCAGCAGCTCCGTTCACCGGGACAGGGACTACAATGAGCAGTTCTTC. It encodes CASSSVHRDRDYNEQFF.

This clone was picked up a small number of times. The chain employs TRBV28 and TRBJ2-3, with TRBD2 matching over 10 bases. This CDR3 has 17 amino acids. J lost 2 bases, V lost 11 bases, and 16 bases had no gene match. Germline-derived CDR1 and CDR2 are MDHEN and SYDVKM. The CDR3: CASGLAGASRITDTQYF. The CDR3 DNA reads TGTGCCTCAGGCCTAGCGGGAGCATCAAGAATCACAGATACGCAGTATTTT.

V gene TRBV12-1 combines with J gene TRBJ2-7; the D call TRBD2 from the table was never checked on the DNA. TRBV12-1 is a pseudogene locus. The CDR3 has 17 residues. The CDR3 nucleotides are TGTGCCAGCAGCTTTCCTAATAAAGCGGGGGGGCCGGACGAGCAGTACTTC. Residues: CASSFPNKAGGPDEQYF.

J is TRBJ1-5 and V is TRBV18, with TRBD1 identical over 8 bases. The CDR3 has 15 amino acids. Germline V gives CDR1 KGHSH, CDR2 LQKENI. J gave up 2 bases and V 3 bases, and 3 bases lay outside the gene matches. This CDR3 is CASSPTGDRNQPQHF. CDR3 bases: TGTGCCAGCTCACCGACAGGGGACCGCAATCAGCCCCAGCATTTT.